This T cell receptor (beta chain) was recovered during a study of response to subunit inactivated influenza vaccine. The ends were cut back, 0 bases at V and 4 bases at J, with 12 bases in the middle. This CDR3 is built from 15 residues. The germline CDR1 and CDR2 sequences are MGHRA and YSYEKL. Using its own MiXCR run on the RT-PCR reads, TCRdb lists one record per CDR3 protein. The sample includes around 200,000 distinct CDR3 sequences, around an eighth of them seen just once. This sample comprised CD8+ T cells sorted from PBMCs, obtained 5 days after vaccination. V is TRBV4-1 and J is TRBJ1-2; no definite D call. The origin of this receptor is a man between 45 and 60 years old who received an inactivated influenza vaccine. The CDR3 sequence: CASSQEGGLGYGYTF. The CDR3 coding sequence is TGCGCCAGCAGCCAAGAAGGCGGTTTGGGCTATGGCTACACCTTC.